This TCR beta chain appears in the sequencing data of a study of T cell responses to AZD1222 COVID-19 vaccine (dated by TCRdb to about 2021). Regarding the complete study: AZD1222 recipients whose second dose came at about 4 weeks and those whose second dose came at about 12 weeks were combined into one group, since spike-specific TCR depth and breadth did not differ between the two schedules. A total of under 250 trial participants underwent TCR sequencing, of whom around 210 had received two doses of AZD1222 and around 25 had received two doses of the MenACWY control vaccine. Trial participants were enrolled by age into subgroups of 18-55, 56-69 and 70-plus years, and around 150, 29 and 61 TCR-sequenced participants, respectively, were included in these subgroups.

Regarding this clone: The specificity of this receptor is unknown. Per-base qualities were not stored, and no clone one base away is much larger.

The V end loses 3 bases and the J end loses 1 base, and a stretch of 12 bases separates them. The germline V gene sets CDR1 to SGHAT and CDR2 to FQNNGV. The CDR3 starts with the cysteine, ends with the phenylalanine, and has 15 residues. CDR3 DNA is the only sequence kept; it has 45 bases, read in frame from the first base. The CDR3 regions of human TCRbeta chains were analyzed by immunosequencing. Per the authors' processing: TCRs in the repertoires were compared against a reference library of SARS-CoV-2-specific TCRs that had been generated with the MIRA antigen-specificity platform. Breadth was defined as the fraction of unique TCRs that were SARS-CoV-2-associated, and depth was defined as the fraction of total T cells that were SARS-CoV-2-associated. Using the MIRA data, each spike-specific TCR was assigned both to the spike region to which the TCR was reactive and to a CD4 or CD8 class. Log10-transformed breadth and depth values were compared by one-way ANOVA with Sidak's multiple comparisons tests. As stored in TCRdb, this immuneACCESS dataset retains in-frame rearrangements with V and J assigned. A fraction of the clones does not appear; measured against another copy, unresolved V genes explain less than half of the discrepancy, and the remainder lacks a known reason. That table gives V, J and clone size, and the DNA gave D and trimming. The sample table shows approximately 140,000 clones, and under 95% are seen once. Clones ranked in the top ten supply around 5.2% of the sample.

Paper-wide results and their limitations: The whole spike protein was spanned by vaccine-associated CD4 TCRs, and dominant responses were seen in regions 160-218 and 743-854. Participants were mostly white British, with more females than males. The authors suggested clonal diversity may have been underestimated. Reportedly, almost half of the unique spike-specific TCRs recognized epitopes lying outside the regions that are mutated in the B.1.351 and B.1.1.7 variants. The 56-69-year group was small, and its depth increase did not reach significance, likely because of low power. Conclusions about previously exposed vaccinees were limited because only a handful of AZD1222 recipients were SARS-CoV-2 seropositive at baseline. A significant rise in spike-specific TCR breadth and depth was observed after two AZD1222 doses relative to day 0 and relative to MenACWY recipients. Because no day 14 peak-response samples were available, the repertoires could be characterized only after the peak T cell response.

The time point label on this specimen signifies: baseline before first vaccination. Samples from vaccinated people were obtained from the UK trials COV001 and COV002, which included a single-blind randomized controlled phase 2/3 trial of AZD1222 (ChAdOx1 nCoV-19) in healthy adults. For TCRbeta chain sequencing, PBMC samples were collected from trial participants at day 0 and at day 28 after the second dose. Sequences were derived from peripheral blood, sampled on day 0 of AZD1222 vaccination. This chain is built from TRBV11-2 and TRBJ1-1, with the D gene not clear enough to name. The receptor was derived from an adult in good health. Here is the DNA: TGTGCCAGCAGCTTCGACCGTACCCCGAACACTGAAGCTTTCTTT. It encodes CASSFDRTPNTEAFF.